These T cell receptor beta chains were read from a single sample in a study of blood T cells in healthy people across ages. MiXCR, applied by TCRdb to the 5' RACE reads, yields one record per CDR3 protein. This sample has 1.5 million to 2 million distinct CDR3 sequences, with 28% found just once. The sequenced material came from blood. These receptors were collected from a woman in her 30s in good health. Each CDR3 is given with its conserved first and last residue. Fields, in order: CDR3 DNA, CDR3 protein, clone size, V gene, J gene, CDR3 length, D gene. The D gene is left open where the match is weak. A clone size is listed for some rows: how often the clone was seen (once, few, many), or a class if it is expanded.

CDR3nt: TGCGCCAGCAGCTGGGGACTAGCGGTCGGTAATGAGCAGTTCTTC; CDR3aa: CASSWGLAVGNEQFF; abundance: few; v_gene: TRBV5-1; j_gene: TRBJ2-1; len: 15; d_gene: TRBD2
CDR3nt: TGCAGCGTCCGACGCCCGTCCGCAGATACGCAGTATTTT; CDR3aa: CSVRRPSADTQYF; abundance: .; v_gene: TRBV29-1; j_gene: TRBJ2-3; len: 13; d_gene: .
CDR3nt: TGTGCCAGCAGCCAAGGATACACCTACGAGCAGTACTTC; CDR3aa: CASSQGYTYEQYF; abundance: few; v_gene: TRBV14; j_gene: TRBJ2-7; len: 13; d_gene: .
CDR3nt: TGTGCCAGCAGTTATGAAGGGCAGAGCAATCAGCCCCAGCATTTT; CDR3aa: CASSYEGQSNQPQHF; abundance: .; v_gene: TRBV6-6; j_gene: TRBJ1-5; len: 15; d_gene: .
CDR3nt: TGTGCCAGCAGCCAAGGGGGCGGGCGATCAACCTACGAGCAGTACTTC; CDR3aa: CASSQGGGRSTYEQYF; abundance: few; v_gene: TRBV14; j_gene: TRBJ2-7; len: 16; d_gene: .
CDR3nt: TGTGCCAGCAGTGCTAGCGGGGACCCCCAAGAGACCCAGTACTTC; CDR3aa: CASSASGDPQETQYF; abundance: many; v_gene: TRBV6-5; j_gene: TRBJ2-5; len: 15; d_gene: TRBD2
CDR3nt: TGTGCCAGCAGTTTAGCGGGGAACCTCTACGAGCAGTACTTC; CDR3aa: CASSLAGNLYEQYF; abundance: many; v_gene: TRBV12-3/TRBV12-4; j_gene: TRBJ2-7; len: 14; d_gene: .
CDR3nt: TGCAGTGCTAGCATCCGGGAGGGCACAGATACGCAGTATTTT; CDR3aa: CSASIREGTDTQYF; abundance: .; v_gene: TRBV20-1; j_gene: TRBJ2-3; len: 14; d_gene: TRBD2
CDR3nt: TGTGCCAGCAGCGTAGCACAGGCCTATGGCTACACCTTC; CDR3aa: CASSVAQAYGYTF; abundance: few; v_gene: TRBV9; j_gene: TRBJ1-2; len: 13; d_gene: .
CDR3nt: TGTGCCAGCAGCAAAGAACGACACAGGAACTACGAGCAGTACTTC; CDR3aa: CASSKERHRNYEQYF; abundance: .; v_gene: TRBV21-1; j_gene: TRBJ2-7; len: 15; d_gene: .
CDR3nt: TGTGCCAGCAGCGTGGGACTAGCGGGAGCAAATGAGCAGTTCTTC; CDR3aa: CASSVGLAGANEQFF; abundance: many; v_gene: TRBV9; j_gene: TRBJ2-1; len: 15; d_gene: TRBD2
CDR3nt: TGCAGCGTTGCAATCCCAGGGACTACATTAACAGATACGCAGTATTTT; CDR3aa: CSVAIPGTTLTDTQYF; abundance: .; v_gene: TRBV29-1; j_gene: TRBJ2-3; len: 16; d_gene: TRBD2
CDR3nt: TGCAGTGCTAGACCCCCCGGGACAGGGGGCGGCTACACCTTC; CDR3aa: CSARPPGTGGGYTF; abundance: many; v_gene: TRBV20-1; j_gene: TRBJ1-2; len: 14; d_gene: TRBD1
CDR3nt: TGTGCCAGCAGTTACGGGGAGATAGGCACTGAAGCTTTCTTT; CDR3aa: CASSYGEIGTEAFF; abundance: .; v_gene: TRBV6-2/TRBV6-3; j_gene: TRBJ1-1; len: 14; d_gene: .
CDR3nt: TGCAGTGCTAGGCGCCCATCGGGAGACTACGAGCAGTACTTC; CDR3aa: CSARRPSGDYEQYF; abundance: .; v_gene: TRBV20-1; j_gene: TRBJ2-7; len: 14; d_gene: .
CDR3nt: TGTGCCAGCAGCCCCAACGGGGCGGGGCTCGGTGGCTACACCTTC; CDR3aa: CASSPNGAGLGGYTF; abundance: .; v_gene: TRBV9; j_gene: TRBJ1-2; len: 15; d_gene: .
CDR3nt: TGTGCCAGCAGTGACAAAGGTGTGGGGCAGGAAAAACGGTTTTTT; CDR3aa: CASSDKGVGQEKRFF; abundance: .; v_gene: TRBV6-4; j_gene: TRBJ1-4; len: 15; d_gene: .
CDR3nt: TGCAGCGTTAAGGAGCGGGAGGCTCTACACAATGAGCAGTTCTTC; CDR3aa: CSVKEREALHNEQFF; abundance: .; v_gene: TRBV29-1; j_gene: TRBJ2-1; len: 15; d_gene: TRBD2
CDR3nt: TGTGCCAGCGTCGGGCCGTCAGAATCCTACGAGCAGTACTTC; CDR3aa: CASVGPSESYEQYF; abundance: .; v_gene: TRBV2; j_gene: TRBJ2-7; len: 14; d_gene: .
CDR3nt: TGTGCCAGCAGCATCGGGACGGAATTGATCTCCTACGAGCAGTACTTC; CDR3aa: CASSIGTELISYEQYF; abundance: many; v_gene: TRBV7-2; j_gene: TRBJ2-7; len: 16; d_gene: .
CDR3nt: TGTGCCAGCAGCTTAGCACGGGATGAAAAACTGTTTTTT; CDR3aa: CASSLARDEKLFF; abundance: .; v_gene: TRBV7-2; j_gene: TRBJ1-4; len: 13; d_gene: .
CDR3nt: TGTGCCAGCGATCCGGGACTAGCGGGAGGTGCCGATGAGCAGTTCTTC; CDR3aa: CASDPGLAGGADEQFF; abundance: .; v_gene: TRBV27; j_gene: TRBJ2-1; len: 16; d_gene: TRBD2
CDR3nt: TGCAGCGTTGAAGATCTCCTAGCGGGGGGTGGAGATACGCAGTATTTT; CDR3aa: CSVEDLLAGGGDTQYF; abundance: .; v_gene: TRBV29-1; j_gene: TRBJ2-3; len: 16; d_gene: TRBD2
CDR3nt: TGCAGTGCTAGAGAGCGGGTTGGGGGTGCAGAGACCCAGTACTTC; CDR3aa: CSARERVGGAETQYF; abundance: once; v_gene: TRBV20-1; j_gene: TRBJ2-5; len: 15; d_gene: .
CDR3nt: TGTGCCAGCAGTTTGCGTCTAGCGGGCACCGGGGAGCTGTTTTTT; CDR3aa: CASSLRLAGTGELFF; abundance: many; v_gene: TRBV12-3/TRBV12-4; j_gene: TRBJ2-2; len: 15; d_gene: TRBD2
CDR3nt: TGTGCCAGCAGTGGAATGGGGGGCTCAGCTCAAGAGACCCAGTACTTC; CDR3aa: CASSGMGGSAQETQYF; abundance: few; v_gene: TRBV6-1; j_gene: TRBJ2-5; len: 16; d_gene: .
CDR3nt: TGTGCCAGCAGCCCAAGCCCACCCTACGAGCAGTACTTC; CDR3aa: CASSPSPPYEQYF; abundance: many; v_gene: TRBV3-1; j_gene: TRBJ2-7; len: 13; d_gene: .
CDR3nt: TGTGCCGGCAGCCTACAGGGTGGGAATGCTGAAGCTTTCTTT; CDR3aa: CAGSLQGGNAEAFF; abundance: .; v_gene: TRBV6-6; j_gene: TRBJ1-1; len: 14; d_gene: .
CDR3nt: TGTGCCAGCACTTACTTATTACAGGGGTCCCCCTATGGCTACACCTTC; CDR3aa: CASTYLLQGSPYGYTF; abundance: .; v_gene: TRBV6-5; j_gene: TRBJ1-2; len: 16; d_gene: TRBD1
CDR3nt: TGTGCCACAGGGAGGGGGAACTACAATGAGCAGTTCTTC; CDR3aa: CATGRGNYNEQFF; abundance: few; v_gene: TRBV12-3/TRBV12-4; j_gene: TRBJ2-1; len: 13; d_gene: .
CDR3nt: TGTGCCAGCAGTTACCCTAGAAACAGCGGGAGTAAGTGGAATGAGCAGTTCTTC; CDR3aa: CASSYPRNSGSKWNEQFF; abundance: .; v_gene: TRBV6-2/TRBV6-3; j_gene: TRBJ2-1; len: 18; d_gene: TRBD2
CDR3nt: TGTGCCAGCACCTTGACGAGGAATAGAGGGGGAACGTCCTACGAGCAGTACTTC; CDR3aa: CASTLTRNRGGTSYEQYF; abundance: many; v_gene: TRBV11-2; j_gene: TRBJ2-7; len: 18; d_gene: .
CDR3nt: TGCAGTGCTAGCCAAGGACTAGCGGGGGGGAACAATGAGCAGTTCTTC; CDR3aa: CSASQGLAGGNNEQFF; abundance: few; v_gene: TRBV20-1; j_gene: TRBJ2-1; len: 16; d_gene: TRBD2
CDR3nt: TGTGCCAGCAGCTTTGAGGCAATTTGGATTCAGTACTTC; CDR3aa: CASSFEAIWIQYF; abundance: many; v_gene: TRBV7-3; j_gene: TRBJ2-4; len: 13; d_gene: .
CDR3nt: TGTGCCAGCAGCTTGGAAATTGGAGAAGGATCCTACGAGCAGTACTTC; CDR3aa: CASSLEIGEGSYEQYF; abundance: few; v_gene: TRBV5-5; j_gene: TRBJ2-7; len: 16; d_gene: .
CDR3nt: TGTGCCAGCAGCCCACCCCGGGACCAAGAGACCCAGTACTTC; CDR3aa: CASSPPRDQETQYF; abundance: many; v_gene: TRBV6-6; j_gene: TRBJ2-5; len: 14; d_gene: .
CDR3nt: TGTGCCACCGCGAAGGGTACACTTCCGGACTACGAGCAGTACTTC; CDR3aa: CATAKGTLPDYEQYF; abundance: many; v_gene: TRBV6-5; j_gene: TRBJ2-7; len: 15; d_gene: .
CDR3nt: TGTGCCAGCAGCGAACGGGCTAGCGGGGGCACAGATACGCAGTATTTT; CDR3aa: CASSERASGGTDTQYF; abundance: .; v_gene: TRBV2; j_gene: TRBJ2-3; len: 16; d_gene: TRBD2
CDR3nt: TGCGCCAGCAGCTTGAGTAACGCTAGCGGAATACACAATGAGCAGTTCTTC; CDR3aa: CASSLSNASGIHNEQFF; abundance: .; v_gene: TRBV5-1; j_gene: TRBJ2-1; len: 17; d_gene: TRBD2
CDR3nt: TGTGCCGGTACTAGCTCAAGCTCGTACCAAGAGACCCAGTACTTC; CDR3aa: CAGTSSSSYQETQYF; abundance: .; v_gene: TRBV19; j_gene: TRBJ2-5; len: 15; d_gene: .
CDR3nt: TGTGCCAGCAGCGGGGGGGACACTTCTAACTATGGCTACACCTTC; CDR3aa: CASSGGDTSNYGYTF; abundance: few; v_gene: TRBV7-9; j_gene: TRBJ1-2; len: 15; d_gene: .
CDR3nt: TGTGCCAGCAGCTTAACGTGGGGGATAACAGATACGCAGTATTTT; CDR3aa: CASSLTWGITDTQYF; abundance: .; v_gene: TRBV7-2; j_gene: TRBJ2-3; len: 15; d_gene: .
CDR3nt: TGCAGTGCTCCACCTGCCGGGAGCAATGAGCAGTTCTTC; CDR3aa: CSAPPAGSNEQFF; abundance: many; v_gene: TRBV20-1; j_gene: TRBJ2-1; len: 13; d_gene: .
CDR3nt: TGCGCCAGCAGCTCTAGGAGGACCGGGGAGCTGTTTTTT; CDR3aa: CASSSRRTGELFF; abundance: .; v_gene: TRBV5-1; j_gene: TRBJ2-2; len: 13; d_gene: .